These 11 T cell receptor beta chains share one sample of origin, sequenced in a study of T cell changes during pregnancy in multiple sclerosis. Assay used: immunoSEQ multiplex PCR; TCRdb lists only in-frame clones, some missing. This table holds around 56,000 clones, about nine tenths found once. The sequences come from peripheral blood, collected after pregnancy. All receptors derive from a female donor with multiple sclerosis, enrolled in a pregnancy study.

The V gene is TRBV29-1, the J gene TRBJ2-2; 9 bases map to TRBD2. Germline CDR1 SQVTM, CDR2 ANQGSEA. After removal of 3 bases from V and 6 bases from J, the junction contained 8 bases not matched to a gene. This CDR3 is built from 15 residues. CDR3 loop: CSVDGAGGPAGELFF. The DNA for the CDR3 is TGCAGCGTTGATGGCGCGGGGGGGCCTGCCGGGGAGCTGTTTTTT.

This clone was seen once. This chain connects TRBV6-1 to TRBJ1-1, with D possibly TRBD1 on 5 matching bases. There are 13 residues in the CDR3. V was pared by 1 base and J by 3 bases, with 6 bases between. CDR1 MNHNS and CDR2 SASEGT come from the germline V gene. CDR3 nucleotides: TGTGCCAGCAGTGAAGTACAGGACACTGAAGCTTTCTTT. It yields the protein CASSEVQDTEAFF.

In its sample, this clone was seen once. The chain recombines TRBV2 with TRBJ2-7; 8 bases are shared with TRBD2. The CDR3 has 14 amino acids. The V and J ends lost 5 bases and 4 bases, in that order; junction bases with no gene match: 7. The V gene's germline CDR1 is SNHLY and CDR2 FYNNEI. This CDR3 reads CASSSTGGKYEQYF. CDR3 nucleotides: TGTGCCAGCAGTAGCACGGGGGGGAAGTACGAGCAGTACTTC.

The chain is built from TRBV6-5 and TRBJ1-2, with TRBD1 as a possible D gene (6 bases). The CDR3 spans 13 residues. Trimming left V 4 bases short and J 8 bases short, with 14 bases between. Germline V gene lookup returns CDR1 MNHEY and CDR2 SVGAGI. CDR3 coding DNA: TGTGCCAGCAGTTTGGTTGGGGGCAAGGGCTACACCTTC. Translated: CASSLVGGKGYTF.

The chain has TRBV14 and TRBJ2-3; D is ambiguous. The CDR3 extends over 15 amino acids. Germline V lookup: CDR1 SGHDN, CDR2 FVKESK. Deletions cut 1 base from V and 3 bases from J, with 11 bases between. The CDR3 spells CASSQVPISTDTQYF. As DNA, the CDR3 is TGTGCCAGCAGCCAAGTTCCTATTTCAACAGATACGCAGTATTTT.

The chain links TRBV2 to TRBJ2-5; 9 bases match TRBD2. Germline-derived CDR1 and CDR2 are SNHLY and FYNNEI. The CDR3 is 13 amino acids. V shed 6 bases, J shed 4 bases, and the junction held 3 bases outside the gene matches. Here the CDR3 DNA reads TGTGCCAGCAGAATAGCGGGGGCAGAGACCCAGTACTTC. Amino acids: CASRIAGAETQYF.

The V call is TRBV7-2, the J call TRBJ1-1, with D maybe TRBD1 (6 bases). There are 14 residues in the CDR3. The germline V gene encodes CDR1 SGHTA and CDR2 FQGNSA. The V and J ends lost 4 bases and 4 bases respectively, with 13 bases between them. This CDR3 is CASSSTGWGTEAFF. CDR3 DNA sequence: TGTGCCAGCAGCTCGACAGGTTGGGGCACTGAAGCTTTCTTT.

This clone was seen once. The V call is TRBV19, the J call TRBJ1-4; tentatively, D is TRBD1 (5 bases). Germline V gene data show CDR1 as LNHDA and CDR2 as SQIVND (reference sequence). The CDR3 extends over 14 amino acids. V lost 3 bases to trimming and J lost 10 bases, with 15 bases between them. CDR3 DNA sequence: TGTGCCAGTAGTATCGGCAGGGACGGGAGAAAACTGTTTTTT. Its translation: CASSIGRDGRKLFF.

In its sample, this clone was seen once. The genes are TRBV4-1 and TRBJ2-1, with 11 bases identical to TRBD2. The CDR3 has 15 amino acids. V trimming: 4 bases; J trimming: 5 bases; junction bases outside the gene matches: 4. Germline CDR1 is MGHRA and CDR2 is YSYEKL. The CDR3 DNA reads as TGCGCCAGCAGCCGAACTAGCGGGGGTAACAATGAGCAGTTCTTC. Translating it yields CASSRTSGGNNEQFF.

J is TRBJ2-7 and V is TRBV4-3; D unresolved. Trimming took 0 bases from V and 4 from J, leaving 13 bases between them. CDR1 is LGHNA and CDR2 is YSLEER in the germline V gene. The CDR3 consists of 15 residues. The CDR3 nucleotides read TGCGCCAGCAGCCAAGATCTGGGCCGATATTACGAGCAGTACTTC. Encoded protein: CASSQDLGRYYEQYF.

This clone was seen a few times. The gene calls are TRBV10-2 and TRBJ1-2; TRBD1 is a possible D gene (5 bases). The CDR3 is 12 residues long. Germline V lookup: CDR1 WSHSY, CDR2 SAAADI. Trimming took off 8 bases at V and 4 bases at J, with 11 bases between the two ends. The CDR3 here is CASDVGGYGYTF. CDR3 DNA: TGCGCCAGCGATGTGGGGGGCTATGGCTACACCTTC.